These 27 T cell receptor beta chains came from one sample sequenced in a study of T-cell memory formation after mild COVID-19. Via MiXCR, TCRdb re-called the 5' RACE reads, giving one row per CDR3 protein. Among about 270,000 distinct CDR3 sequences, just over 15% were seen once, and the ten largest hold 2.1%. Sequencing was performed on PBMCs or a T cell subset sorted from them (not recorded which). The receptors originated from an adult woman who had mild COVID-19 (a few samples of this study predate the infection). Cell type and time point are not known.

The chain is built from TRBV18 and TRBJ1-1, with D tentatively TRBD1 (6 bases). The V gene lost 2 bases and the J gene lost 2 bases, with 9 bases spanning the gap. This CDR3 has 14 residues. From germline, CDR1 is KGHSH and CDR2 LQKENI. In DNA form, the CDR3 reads TGTGCCAGCTCACCAAGGGGGATTAACACTGAAGCTTTCTTT. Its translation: CASSPRGINTEAFF.

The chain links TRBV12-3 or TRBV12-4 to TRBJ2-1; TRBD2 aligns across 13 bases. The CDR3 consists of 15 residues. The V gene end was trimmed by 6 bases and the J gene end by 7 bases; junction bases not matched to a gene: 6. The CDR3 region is CASSRLAGGRNEQFF. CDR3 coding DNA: TGTGCCAGCAGCCGACTAGCGGGAGGAAGAAATGAGCAGTTCTTC.

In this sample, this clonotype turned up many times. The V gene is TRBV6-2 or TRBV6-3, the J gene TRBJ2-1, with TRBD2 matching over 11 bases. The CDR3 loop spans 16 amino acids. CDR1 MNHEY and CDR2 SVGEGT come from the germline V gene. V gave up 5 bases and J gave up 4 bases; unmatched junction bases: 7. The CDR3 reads CASSRVAGGPYNEQFF. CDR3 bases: TGTGCCAGCAGTCGCGTAGCGGGAGGGCCTTACAATGAGCAGTTCTTC.

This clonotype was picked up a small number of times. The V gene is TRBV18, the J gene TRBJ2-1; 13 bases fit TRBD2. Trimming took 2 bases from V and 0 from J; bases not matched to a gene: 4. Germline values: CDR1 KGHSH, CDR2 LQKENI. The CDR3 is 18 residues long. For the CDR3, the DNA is TGTGCCAGCTCACCAGGGACTAGCGGGAAGAGCTCCTACAATGAGCAGTTCTTC. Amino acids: CASSPGTSGKSSYNEQFF.

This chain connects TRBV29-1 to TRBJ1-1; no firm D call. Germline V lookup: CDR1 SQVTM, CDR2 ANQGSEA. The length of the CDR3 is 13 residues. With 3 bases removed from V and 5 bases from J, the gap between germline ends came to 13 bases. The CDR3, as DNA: TGCAGCGTTGAGGAGGGTAGCGGGACTGAAGCTTTCTTT. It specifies CSVEEGSGTEAFF.

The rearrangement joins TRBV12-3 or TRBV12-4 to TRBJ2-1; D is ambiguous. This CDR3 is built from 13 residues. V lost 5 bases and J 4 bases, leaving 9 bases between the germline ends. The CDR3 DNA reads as TGTGCCAGCAGTAGGTCCTTTTACAATGAGCAGTTCTTC. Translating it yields CASSRSFYNEQFF.

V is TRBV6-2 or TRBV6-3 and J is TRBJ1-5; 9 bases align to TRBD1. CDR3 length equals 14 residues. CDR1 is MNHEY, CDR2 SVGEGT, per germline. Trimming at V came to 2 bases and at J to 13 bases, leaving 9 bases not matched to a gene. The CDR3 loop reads CASSYLPGQGGQHF. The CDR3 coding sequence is TGTGCCAGCAGTTACCTCCCGGGACAGGGAGGTCAGCATTTT.

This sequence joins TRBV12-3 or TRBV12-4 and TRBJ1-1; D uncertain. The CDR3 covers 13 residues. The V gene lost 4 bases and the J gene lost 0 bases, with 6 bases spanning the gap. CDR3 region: CASSWQMNTEAFF. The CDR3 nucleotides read TGTGCCAGCAGTTGGCAGATGAACACTGAAGCTTTCTTT.

CDR3 loop: CASSQDLWGATGELFF. The CDR3 DNA reads as TGCGCCAGCAGCCAAGATCTATGGGGGGCCACCGGGGAGCTGTTTTTT. This sequence joins TRBV4-3 and TRBJ2-2; the D gene could be TRBD1 or TRBD2 (6 bases each). This CDR3 comprises 16 residues. In germline, CDR1 is LGHNA, CDR2 YSLEER. Deletions cut 0 bases from V and 4 bases from J, with 12 bases between.

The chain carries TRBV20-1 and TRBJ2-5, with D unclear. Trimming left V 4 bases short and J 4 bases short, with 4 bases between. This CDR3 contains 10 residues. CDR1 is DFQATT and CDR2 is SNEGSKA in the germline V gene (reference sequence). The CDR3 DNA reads TGCAGTGCTATCGGAGAGACCCAGTACTTC. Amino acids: CSAIGETQYF.

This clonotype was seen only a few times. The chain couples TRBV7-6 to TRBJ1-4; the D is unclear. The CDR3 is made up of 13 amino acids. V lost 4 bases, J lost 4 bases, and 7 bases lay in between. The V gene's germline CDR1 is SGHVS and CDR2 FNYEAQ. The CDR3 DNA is TGTGCCAGCAGCTCAACGTTTAATGAAAAACTGTTTTTT. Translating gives CASSSTFNEKLFF.

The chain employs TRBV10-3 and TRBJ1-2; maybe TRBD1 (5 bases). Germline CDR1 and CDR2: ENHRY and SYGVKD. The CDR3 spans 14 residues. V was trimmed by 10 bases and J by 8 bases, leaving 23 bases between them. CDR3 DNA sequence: TGTGCCACAACCCGGGACGGGTTGAAAGGGGGCTACACCTTC. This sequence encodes CATTRDGLKGGYTF.

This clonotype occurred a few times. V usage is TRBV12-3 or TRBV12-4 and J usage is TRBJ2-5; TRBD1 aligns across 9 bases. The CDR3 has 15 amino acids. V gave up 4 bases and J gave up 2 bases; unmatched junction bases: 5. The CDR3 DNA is TGTGCCAGCAGTTCTACAGGGGGCCGACAAGAGACCCAGTACTTC. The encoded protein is CASSSTGGRQETQYF.

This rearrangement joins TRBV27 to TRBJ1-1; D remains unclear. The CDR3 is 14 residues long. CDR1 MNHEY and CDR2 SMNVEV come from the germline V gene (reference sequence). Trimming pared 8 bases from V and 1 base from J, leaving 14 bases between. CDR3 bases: TGTGCCAGCCATAATACTCCGGGGAACACTGAAGCTTTCTTT. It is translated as CASHNTPGNTEAFF.

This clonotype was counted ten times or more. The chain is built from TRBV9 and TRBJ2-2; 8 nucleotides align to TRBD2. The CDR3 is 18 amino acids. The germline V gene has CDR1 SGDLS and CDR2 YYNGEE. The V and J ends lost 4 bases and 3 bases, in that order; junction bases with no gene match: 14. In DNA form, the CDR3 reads TGTGCCAGCAGCCCTCGAATCGGGACTAGGGGACACACCGGGGAGCTGTTTTTT. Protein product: CASSPRIGTRGHTGELFF.

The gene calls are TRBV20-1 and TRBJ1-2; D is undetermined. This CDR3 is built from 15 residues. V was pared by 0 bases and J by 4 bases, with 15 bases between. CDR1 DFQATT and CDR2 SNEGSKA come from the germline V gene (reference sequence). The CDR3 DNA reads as TGCAGTGCTAGAGATCGGCCCGGACGGGGCTATGGCTACACCTTC. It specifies CSARDRPGRGYGYTF.

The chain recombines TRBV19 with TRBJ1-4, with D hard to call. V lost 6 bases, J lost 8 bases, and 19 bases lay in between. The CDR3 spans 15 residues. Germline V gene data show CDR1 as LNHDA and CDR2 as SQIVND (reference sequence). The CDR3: CASRTHSQVMEKLFF. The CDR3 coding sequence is TGTGCCAGTAGGACTCACAGCCAGGTGATGGAAAAACTGTTTTTT. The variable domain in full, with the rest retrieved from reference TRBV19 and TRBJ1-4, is DGGITQSPKYLFRKEGQNVTLSCEQNLNHDAMYWYRQDPGQGLRLIYYSQIVNDFQKGDIAEGYSVSREKKESFPLTVTSAQKNPTAFYLCASRTHSQVMEKLFFGSGTQLSVL.

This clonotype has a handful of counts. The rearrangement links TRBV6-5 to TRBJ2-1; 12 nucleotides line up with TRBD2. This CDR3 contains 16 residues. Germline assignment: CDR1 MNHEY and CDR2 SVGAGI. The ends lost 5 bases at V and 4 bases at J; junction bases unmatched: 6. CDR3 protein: CASSRTSGGSYNEQFF. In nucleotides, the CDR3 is TGTGCCAGCAGTCGTACTAGCGGGGGGTCTTACAATGAGCAGTTCTTC.

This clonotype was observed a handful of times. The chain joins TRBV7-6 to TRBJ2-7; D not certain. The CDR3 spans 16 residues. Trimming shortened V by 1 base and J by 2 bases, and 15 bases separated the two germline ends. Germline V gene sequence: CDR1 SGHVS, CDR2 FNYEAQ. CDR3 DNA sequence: TGTGCCAGCAGCTTAGGGAATCAAGGAGTTACCTACGAGCAGTACTTC. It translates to CASSLGNQGVTYEQYF.

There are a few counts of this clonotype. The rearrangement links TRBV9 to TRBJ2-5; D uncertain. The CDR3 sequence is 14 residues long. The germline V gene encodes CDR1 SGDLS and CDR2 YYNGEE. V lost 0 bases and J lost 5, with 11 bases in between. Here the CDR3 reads CASSVETMGETQYF. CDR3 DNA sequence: TGTGCCAGCAGCGTAGAAACAATGGGGGAGACCCAGTACTTC.

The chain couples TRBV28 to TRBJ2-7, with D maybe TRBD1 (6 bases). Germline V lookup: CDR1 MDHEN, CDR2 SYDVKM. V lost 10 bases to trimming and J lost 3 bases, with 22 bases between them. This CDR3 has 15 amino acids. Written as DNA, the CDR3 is TGTGCCACTCTTCAAGGGAACAGGGACCGCTACGAGCAGTACTTC. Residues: CATLQGNRDRYEQYF.

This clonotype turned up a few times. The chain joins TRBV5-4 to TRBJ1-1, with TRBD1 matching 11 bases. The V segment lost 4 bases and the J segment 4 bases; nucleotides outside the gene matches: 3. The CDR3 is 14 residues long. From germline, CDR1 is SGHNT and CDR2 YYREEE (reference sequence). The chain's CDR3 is CASSGDRGATEAFF. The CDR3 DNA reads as TGTGCCAGCAGCGGGGACAGGGGGGCCACTGAAGCTTTCTTT. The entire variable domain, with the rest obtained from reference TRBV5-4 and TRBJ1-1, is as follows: ETGVTQSPTHLIKTRGQQVTLRCSSQSGHNTVSWYQQALGQGPQFIFQYYREEENGRGNFPPRFSGLQFPNYSSELNVNALELDDSALYLCASSGDRGATEAFFGQGTRLTVV.

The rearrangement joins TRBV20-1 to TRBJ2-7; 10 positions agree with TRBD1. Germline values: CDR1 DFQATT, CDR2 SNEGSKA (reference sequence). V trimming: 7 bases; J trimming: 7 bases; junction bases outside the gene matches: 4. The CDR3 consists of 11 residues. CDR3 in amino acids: CSVGQGKEQYF. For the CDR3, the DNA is TGCAGTGTGGGACAGGGGAAGGAGCAGTACTTC.

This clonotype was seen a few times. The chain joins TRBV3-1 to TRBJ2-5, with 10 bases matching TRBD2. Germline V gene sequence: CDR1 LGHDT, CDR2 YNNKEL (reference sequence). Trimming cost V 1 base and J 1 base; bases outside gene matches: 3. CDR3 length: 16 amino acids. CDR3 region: CASSQGTSGIQETQYF. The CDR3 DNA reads TGTGCCAGCAGCCAAGGGACTAGCGGAATCCAAGAGACCCAGTACTTC.

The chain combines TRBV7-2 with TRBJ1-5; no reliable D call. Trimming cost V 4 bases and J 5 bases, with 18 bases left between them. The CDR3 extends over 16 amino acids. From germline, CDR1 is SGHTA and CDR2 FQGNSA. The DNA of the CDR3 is TGTGCCAGCAGCTATAGGATGGGCAGTTGGGATCAGCCCCAGCATTTT. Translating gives CASSYRMGSWDQPQHF.

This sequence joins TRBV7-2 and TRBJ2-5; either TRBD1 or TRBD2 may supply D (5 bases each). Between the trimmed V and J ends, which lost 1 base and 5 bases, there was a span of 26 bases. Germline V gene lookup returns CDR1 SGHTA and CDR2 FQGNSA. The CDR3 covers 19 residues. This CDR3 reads CASSLEGLGSLGLWETQYF. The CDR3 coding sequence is TGTGCCAGCAGCTTAGAGGGGCTAGGGAGCCTAGGATTGTGGGAGACCCAGTACTTC.

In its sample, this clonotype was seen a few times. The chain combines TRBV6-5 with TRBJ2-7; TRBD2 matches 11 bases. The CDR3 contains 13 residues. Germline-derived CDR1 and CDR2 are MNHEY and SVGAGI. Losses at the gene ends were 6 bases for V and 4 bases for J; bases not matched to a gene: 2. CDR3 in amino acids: CASSPSGRYEQYF. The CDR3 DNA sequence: TGTGCCAGCAGCCCTAGCGGGAGGTACGAGCAGTACTTC.